This entry lists 5 T cell receptor beta chains sequenced from one sample in a study of T cells in women clearing cervical HPV infection. The protocol was immunoSEQ multiplex PCR, while the TCRdb copy is restricted to in-frame clones and leaves out a portion. The sample table includes about 48,000 clones. The sample comprised blood buffy coat. Every receptor here comes from a woman aged 18 to 75 with a cervical HPV16 infection that either progressed to CIN3+ or cleared (not recorded which).

Comment on this clone: The read terminates 3 residues before the CDR3 end, so the remaining end is supplied by the germline J gene. The chain recombines TRBV4-2 with TRBJ1-2; D perhaps matches TRBD1 (5 bases). V was shortened by 4 bases and J by 3 bases, with 18 bases between the two germline ends. Germline CDR1 LGHNA, CDR2 YNFKEQ. CDR3 length: 16 amino acids. CDR3 in amino acids: CASSPSGLLGDYGYTF. The DNA read from the CDR3 is TGTGCCAGCAGCCCGTCGGGACTCCTCGGGGACTATGGC.

As regards this clone: The read ends 3 residues before the CDR3 terminus; that terminus is restored from the germline J gene. The chain has TRBV18 and TRBJ2-7; D remains unclear. The CDR3 extends over 14 amino acids. Looked up from germline, CDR1 is KGHSH and CDR2 is LQKENI. V shed 2 bases and J shed 5 bases, with 13 bases lying between them. CDR3: CASSPKAGAHEQYF. The sequenced CDR3 bases are TGTGCCAGCTCACCAAAGGCAGGCGCCCACGAG.

Comments on this clone: The read finishes 3 residues shy of the CDR3 end, and the germline J gene is used to complete it. The chain combines TRBV5-8 with TRBJ1-4; D is unclear. The germline V and J ends were trimmed by 4 bases and 4 bases, with 5 bases remaining between them. The CDR3 contains 12 residues. CDR1 and CDR2 (germline): SGHTS, YDEGEE. CDR3 in amino acids: CASSPLNEKLFF. The sequenced part of the CDR3 DNA is TGTGCCAGCAGCCCCCTTAATGAAAAA.

A remark on this clone: The sequence runs out 3 residues before the end of the CDR3; the remainder is reconstructed from the germline J gene. The chain recombines TRBV20-1 with TRBJ1-1; tentative D call: TRBD1 (5 bases). V lost 4 bases, J lost 0 bases, and 18 bases lay in between. CDR1 is DFQATT, CDR2 SNEGSKA, per germline (reference sequence). CDR3 size: 16 residues. CDR3 region: CSANKRGAGMNTEAFF. The DNA read from the CDR3 is TGCAGTGCTAACAAACGAGGGGCAGGCATGAACACTGAA.

Of note for this clone: The read gets to within 3 residues of the CDR3 end, and the germline J gene fills in the rest. The J gene is TRBJ2-5, the V gene TRBV20-1; the match to TRBD2 covers 11 bases. Trimming cost V 6 bases and J 2 bases; bases outside gene matches: 2. From germline, CDR1 is DFQATT and CDR2 SNEGSKA (reference sequence). The CDR3 is made up of 13 amino acids. The CDR3 loop reads CSARTSGQETQYF. The DNA read from the CDR3 is TGCAGTGCCCGGACTAGCGGGCAAGAGACC.